The 8 T cell receptor beta chains below come from one sample, sequenced in a study of cytomegalovirus exposure and HLA in healthy donors. 13 Jbeta primers and 60 Vbeta primers were used for the PCR. The table came from immunoSEQ multiplex PCR; TCRdb's copy has only in-frame clones and leaves some out. The sample has approximately 110,000 clones, roughly three quarters seen once. Specimen: PBMCs. The receptors were sampled from a woman under 40 in good health and CMV-seronegative.

The gene calls are TRBV5-6 and TRBJ2-7; 9 bases are shared with TRBD1. Trimming took 4 bases from V and 8 from J; bases not matched to a gene: 10. Germline-derived CDR1 and CDR2 are SGHDT and YYEEEE. This CDR3 is built from 14 residues. For the CDR3, the DNA is TGTGCCAGCAGCGACCGGACAGGGGTTATGAAGCAGTACTTC. This encodes CASSDRTGVMKQYF.

The V and J genes are TRBV4-2 and TRBJ2-7, with D unclear. Germline CDR1 reads LGHNA; CDR2 reads YNFKEQ. Trimming shortened V by 1 base and J by 5 bases, and 6 bases separated the two germline ends. The CDR3 has 12 amino acids. CDR3 amino acids: CASSQGHDEQYF. The CDR3 nucleotides read TGTGCCAGCAGCCAAGGACATGACGAGCAGTACTTC.

The chain employs TRBV7-8 and TRBJ2-7; D is uncertain. Trimming removed 3 bases from V and 6 bases from J, with 12 bases in between. CDR1 is SGHVS, CDR2 FQNEAQ, per germline. The CDR3 spans 13 residues. Here the CDR3 reads CASSLGPTSEQYF. CDR3 bases: TGTGCCAGCAGCTTGGGCCCTACCTCCGAGCAGTACTTC.

The chain couples TRBV28 to TRBJ1-4; unclear D gene. V dropped 4 bases and J dropped 6 bases, with 12 bases sitting between them. The CDR3 consists of 14 residues. Per the germline V gene, CDR1 is MDHEN and CDR2 is SYDVKM. CDR3 loop: CASSSWRFDEKLFF. DNA for the CDR3: TGTGCCAGCAGTTCTTGGAGGTTCGATGAAAAACTGTTTTTT.

CDR3 bases: TGCGCCAGCAGTCCCTCAACGGGGATAGCGGATGAGCAGTTCTTC. Protein sequence: CASSPSTGIADEQFF. The genes are TRBV23-1 and TRBJ2-1; D perhaps matches TRBD2 (6 bases). TRBV23-1 is recorded as an ORF, its role being uncertain. V was trimmed by 4 bases and J by 8 bases, leaving 18 bases between them. There are 15 residues in the CDR3.

In DNA, the CDR3 is TGCGCCAGCAGCCATCTCGGCCAGGGCGGCTCTGAAGCTTTCTTT. It translates to CASSHLGQGGSEAFF. The J gene is TRBJ1-1, the V gene TRBV4-1, with a weak D call TRBD1 (5 bases). Trimming stripped 3 bases from V and 6 bases from J, with 17 bases between. This CDR3 spans 15 amino acids. Germline values: CDR1 MGHRA, CDR2 YSYEKL.

The gene calls are TRBV9 and TRBJ2-6, with D possibly TRBD1 on 6 matching bases. V was clipped by 3 bases and J by 0 bases, with 13 bases between them. Germline CDR1 reads SGDLS; CDR2 reads YYNGEE. This CDR3 has 17 amino acids. CDR3 amino acids: CASSATGTLSGANVLTF. For the CDR3, the DNA is TGTGCCAGCAGCGCGACCGGGACACTCTCTGGGGCCAACGTCCTGACTTTC. The variable domain in full, with the rest retrieved from reference TRBV9 and TRBJ2-6, is DSGVTQTPKHLITATGQRVTLRCSPRSGDLSVYWYQQSLDQGLQFLIQYYNGEERAKGNILERFSAQQFPDLHSELNLSSLELGDSALYFCASSATGTLSGANVLTFGAGSRLTVL.

The rearrangement uses TRBV5-1 and TRBJ2-1; 14 nucleotides align to TRBD2. Per germline, CDR1 SGHRS and CDR2 YFSETQ. After removal of 4 bases from V and 8 bases from J, the junction contained 5 bases not matched to a gene. The CDR3 extends over 15 amino acids. The CDR3 DNA reads TGCGCCAGCAGCCTAGGGACTAGCGGGAGCTATGAGCAGTTCTTC. It codes for CASSLGTSGSYEQFF.